This paragraph reports one TCR beta chain. Its antigen is undetermined. These data belong to a study of shared clonotypes between healthy human individuals. The length of the CDR3 is 14 residues. Germline-derived CDR1 and CDR2 are KGHSH and LQKENI. Trimming took off 0 bases at V and 8 bases at J, with 10 bases between the two ends. General study results and limits: Generally, naive subsets (rather than memory subsets) showed larger estimated richness. Blood was the sole source, and tissue repertoires probably differ.

Recent vaccinations or acute infections were absent in the healthy HIV-negative adult donors. TCRdb's table, derived via immunoSEQ multiplex PCR, lists solely in-frame clones and lacks some. Of approximately 530,000 clones in the sample, roughly 95% are singletons; the top ten hold about 0.06%. Source material: naive CD4+ T cells sorted from blood. Subset noted: CD45RA+ positively selected. The gene calls are TRBV18 and TRBJ1-4; no reliable D call. This clonotype was sampled from a woman in her twenties or thirties in good health. The CDR3: CASSPPSVGEKLFF. The CDR3 DNA sequence: TGTGCCAGCTCACCACCGTCGGTCGGGGAAAAACTGTTTTTT.